Listed below are T cell receptor beta chains from one sample, sequenced in a study of beta chain features in type 1 diabetes. Data came from immunoSEQ multiplex PCR; TCRdb stores just in-frame clones and leaves some out. The sample lists about 400,000 clones, 10% to 15% occurring once. Material: naive CD4+ T cells from blood. These receptors were collected from a man in his late teens or twenties in good health. The CDR3 runs from the conserved cysteine through the conserved F or W. A D gene is named only where the DNA matches it firmly. Not every row has a clone size; where given, it reads once, few, many or a size class.

v_call	j_call	clone_size	d_call	cdr3_aa	cdr3_nt
TRBV29-1	TRBJ1-2	.	.	CSGERANTNYGYTF	TGCAGCGGAGAAAGAGCGAATACAAACTATGGCTACACCTTC
TRBV28	TRBJ2-7	many	TRBD1	CASRRQGYEQYF	TGTGCCAGCAGGCGACAGGGCTACGAGCAGTACTTC
TRBV4-3	TRBJ2-7	few	TRBD1	CASSQNLLGQGYEQYF	TGCGCCAGCAGCCAGAATCTGTTGGGACAGGGTTACGAGCAGTACTTC
TRBV6-5	TRBJ1-1	few	.	CASSYSLWNTEAFF	TGTGCCAGCAGTTACTCTCTCTGGAACACTGAAGCTTTCTTT
TRBV6-5	TRBJ1-5	.	TRBD1	CASSPGQEGGPQHF	TGTGCCAGCAGCCCCGGACAGGAAGGAGGGCCCCAGCATTTT
TRBV7-9	TRBJ2-2	few	TRBD2	CASNPLSGRANTGELFF	TGTGCCAGCAACCCACTTAGCGGGAGAGCGAACACCGGGGAGCTGTTTTTT
TRBV5-5	TRBJ2-6	.	.	CASSPDIPSGANVLTF	TGTGCCAGCAGCCCTGACATCCCCTCTGGGGCCAACGTCCTGACTTTC
TRBV7-2	TRBJ1-1	.	.	CASSHTQATEAFF	TGTGCCAGCAGCCACACACAGGCCACTGAAGCTTTCTTT
TRBV5-6	TRBJ1-6	.	TRBD1	CASSFGTGYNSPLHF	TGTGCCAGCAGCTTCGGGACAGGATATAATTCACCCCTCCACTTT
TRBV6-5	TRBJ2-7	few	.	CASSPQGYEQYF	TGTGCCAGCAGTCCCCAGGGTTACGAGCAGTACTTC
TRBV4-1	TRBJ2-3	few	.	CASSQDARDSTDTQYF	TGCGCCAGCAGCCAAGATGCGCGAGACTCCACAGATACGCAGTATTTT
TRBV6-6	TRBJ2-3	.	.	CASSVWQGMDTQYF	TGTGCCAGCAGTGTTTGGCAGGGGATGGATACGCAGTATTTT
TRBV30	TRBJ1-5	.	.	CAWSGTAPSPQHF	TGTGCCTGGAGTGGGACAGCACCATCGCCCCAGCATTTT
TRBV11-2	TRBJ2-3	few	.	CASSLSLAHYTTDTQYF	TGTGCCAGCAGCTTATCACTGGCGCACTATACCACAGATACGCAGTATTTT
TRBV5-1	TRBJ2-5	.	TRBD2	CASSFTSGEETQYF	TGCGCCAGCAGCTTTACTAGCGGGGAAGAGACCCAGTACTTC
TRBV29-1	TRBJ2-5	.	.	CSVREGSAETQYF	TGCAGCGTCCGAGAAGGCAGCGCAGAGACCCAGTACTTC
TRBV5-1	TRBJ2-5	.	TRBD2	CASRTGLGRETQYF	TGCGCCAGCCGGACGGGACTAGGAAGAGAGACCCAGTACTTC
TRBV5-1	TRBJ2-5	few	.	CASSFSAAVETQYF	TGCGCCAGCAGCTTTTCAGCTGCGGTCGAGACCCAGTACTTC
TRBV7-8	TRBJ2-1	.	TRBD2	CASSQRRAGGPGQYNEQFF	TGTGCCAGCAGCCAACGAAGAGCGGGAGGCCCCGGCCAATACAATGAGCAGTTCTTC
TRBV5-1	TRBJ1-1	.	TRBD1	CASSLSDRVNTEAFF	TGCGCCAGCAGCTTGTCGGACAGGGTGAACACTGAAGCTTTCTTT
TRBV11-1	TRBJ2-2	few	TRBD1	CASSRDRRANTGELFF	TGTGCCAGCAGCCGGGACAGGAGGGCCAACACCGGGGAGCTGTTTTTT
TRBV27	TRBJ2-7	.	.	CASSFSIGGYEQYF	TGTGCCAGCAGTTTTAGTATCGGGGGCTACGAGCAGTACTTC
TRBV18	TRBJ1-2	few	.	CASSPGQTNYGYTF	TGTGCCAGCTCACCCGGACAGACAAACTATGGCTACACCTTC
TRBV1	TRBJ1-5	few	.	CTSSSGRGHQPQHF	TGCACCAGCAGCTCGGGCAGGGGGCATCAGCCCCAGCATTTT
TRBV5-1	TRBJ2-7	.	TRBD1	CASSSGTGRPYEQYF	TGCGCCAGCAGCTCCGGGACAGGGAGACCCTACGAGCAGTACTTC
TRBV19	TRBJ2-1	.	TRBD1	CASTSYRTGVDNEQFF	TGTGCCAGTACAAGCTACAGGACAGGGGTCGACAATGAGCAGTTCTTC
TRBV18	TRBJ2-5	few	.	CASSRSRGERETQYF	TGTGCCAGCTCACGCTCCAGGGGTGAGCGAGAGACCCAGTACTTC
TRBV28	TRBJ2-7	few	TRBD1	CASSLRQGITYEQYF	TGTGCCAGCAGTTTACGACAGGGAATCACCTACGAGCAGTACTTC